This T cell receptor beta chain was recovered during a study of T-cell reconstitution after alpha-beta-depleted transplantation in children. The TCRbeta library incorporated unique molecular identifiers. TCRdb reanalysed the PCR reads using MiXCR and keeps one entry per CDR3 protein. The sample yields about 400,000 distinct CDR3 sequences, about a fifth seen once. This clonotype has more than one count but fewer than ten. The CDR3 totals 11 residues. Germline V gives CDR1 MDHEN, CDR2 SYDVKM. V was shortened by 5 bases and J by 4 bases, with 5 bases between the two germline ends. The sample consisted of PBMCs from the stem cell graft donor, taken from the stem cell graft. This sequence originates from a human donor who donated a stem cell graft to a child with acute myeloid leukemia. The V call is TRBV28, the J call TRBJ1-2; D not resolved. The DNA for the CDR3 is TGTGCCAGCAGTCTAAGCTATGGCTACACCTTC. This translates into CASSLSYGYTF.